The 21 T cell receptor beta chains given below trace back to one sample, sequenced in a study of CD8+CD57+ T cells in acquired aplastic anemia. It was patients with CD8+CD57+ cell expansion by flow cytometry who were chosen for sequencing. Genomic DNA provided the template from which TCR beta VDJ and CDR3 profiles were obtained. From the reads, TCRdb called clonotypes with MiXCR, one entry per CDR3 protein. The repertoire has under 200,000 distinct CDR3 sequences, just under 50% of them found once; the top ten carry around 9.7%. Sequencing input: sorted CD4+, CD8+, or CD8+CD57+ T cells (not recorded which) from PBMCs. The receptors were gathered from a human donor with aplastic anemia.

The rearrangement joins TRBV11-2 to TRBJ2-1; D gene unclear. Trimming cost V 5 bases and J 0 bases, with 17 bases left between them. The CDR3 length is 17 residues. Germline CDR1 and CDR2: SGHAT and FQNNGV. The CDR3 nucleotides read TGTGCCAGCAGCCCCCGCGGCGGAATGAGCTCCTACAATGAGCAGTTCTTC. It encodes CASSPRGGMSSYNEQFF. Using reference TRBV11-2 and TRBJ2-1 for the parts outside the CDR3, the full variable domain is EAGVAQSPRYKIIEKRQSVAFWCNPISGHATLYWYQQILGQGPKLLIQFQNNGVVDDSQLPKDRFSAERLKGVDSTLKIQPAKLEDSAVYLCASSPRGGMSSYNEQFFGPGTRLTVL.

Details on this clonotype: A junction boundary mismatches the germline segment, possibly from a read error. The CDR3 loop reads CTSSRGTQETQYF. CDR3 sequence (DNA): TGTACCAGCAGCCGGGGGACCCAAGAGACCCAGTACTTC. The rearrangement links TRBV7-3 to TRBJ2-5; a possible D gene is TRBD2 (6 bases). Germline V lookup: CDR1 SGHTA, CDR2 FQGTGA. The CDR3 covers 13 residues.

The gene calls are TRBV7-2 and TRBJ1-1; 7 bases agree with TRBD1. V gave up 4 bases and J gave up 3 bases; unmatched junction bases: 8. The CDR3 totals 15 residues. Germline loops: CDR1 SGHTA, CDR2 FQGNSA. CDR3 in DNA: TGTGCCAGCAGCTCTCAGGCAGGGGGACACACTGAAGCTTTCTTT. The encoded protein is CASSSQAGGHTEAFF.

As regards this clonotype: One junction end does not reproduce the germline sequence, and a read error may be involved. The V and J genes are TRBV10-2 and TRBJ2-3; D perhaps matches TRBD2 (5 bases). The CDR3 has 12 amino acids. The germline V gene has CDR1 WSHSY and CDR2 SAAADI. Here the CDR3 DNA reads TGTGCCAGCAGACTATGGACAGATACGCAGTATTTT. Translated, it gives CASRLWTDTQYF.

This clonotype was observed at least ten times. For the CDR3, the DNA is TGTGCCAGCAGCATTCCACTAGCGGGCGAGCAGTACTTC. It codes for CASSIPLAGEQYF. This chain uses TRBV9 with TRBJ2-7; 9 bases fit TRBD2. Germline CDR1 SGDLS, CDR2 YYNGEE. The V and J ends lost 4 bases and 6 bases, in that order; junction bases with no gene match: 5. The CDR3 contains 13 residues.

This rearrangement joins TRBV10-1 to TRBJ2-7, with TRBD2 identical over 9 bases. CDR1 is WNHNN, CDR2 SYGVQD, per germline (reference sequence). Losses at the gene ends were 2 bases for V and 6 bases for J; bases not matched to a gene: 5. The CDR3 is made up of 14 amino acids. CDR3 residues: CASSEAGGPFEQYF. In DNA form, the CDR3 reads TGCGCCAGCAGTGAGGCGGGAGGGCCTTTCGAGCAGTACTTC.

CDR3 amino acids: CATSSPIPRSDRDTQYF. Written as DNA, the CDR3 is TGTGCCACCAGCAGCCCCATTCCCCGATCCGACCGGGATACGCAGTATTTT. The chain joins TRBV15 to TRBJ2-3, with D uncertain. CDR1 LNHNV and CDR2 YYDKDF come from the germline V gene (reference sequence). The germline V and J ends were trimmed by 3 bases and 6 bases, with 22 bases remaining between them. CDR3 length equals 17 residues.

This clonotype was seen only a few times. The CDR3 DNA is TGTGCCACCTCCTGGCCAGCGGGGTCCGGGGAGCAGTACTTC. This codes for CATSWPAGSGEQYF. The chain combines TRBV15 with TRBJ2-7; the match to TRBD2 covers 7 bases. CDR3 size: 14 residues. Germline CDR1 is LNHNV and CDR2 is YYDKDF (reference sequence). V was clipped by 8 bases and J by 7 bases; unmatched bases: 14.

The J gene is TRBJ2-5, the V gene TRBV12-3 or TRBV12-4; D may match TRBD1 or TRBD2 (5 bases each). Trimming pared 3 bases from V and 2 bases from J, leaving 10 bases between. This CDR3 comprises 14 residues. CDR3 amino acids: CASSFRGVQETQYF. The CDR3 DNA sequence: TGTGCCAGCAGTTTTAGAGGGGTGCAAGAGACCCAGTACTTC.

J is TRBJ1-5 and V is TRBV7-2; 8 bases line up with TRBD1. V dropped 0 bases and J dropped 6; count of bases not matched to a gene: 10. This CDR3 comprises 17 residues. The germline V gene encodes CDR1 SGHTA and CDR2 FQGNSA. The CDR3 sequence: CASSLAPLTGVGQPQHF. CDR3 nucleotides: TGTGCCAGCAGCTTAGCCCCACTGACAGGGGTGGGTCAGCCCCAGCATTTT.

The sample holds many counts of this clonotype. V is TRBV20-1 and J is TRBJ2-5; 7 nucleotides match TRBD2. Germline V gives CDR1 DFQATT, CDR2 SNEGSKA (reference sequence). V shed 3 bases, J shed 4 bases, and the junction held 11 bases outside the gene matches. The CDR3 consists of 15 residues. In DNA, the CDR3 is TGCAGTGCTAGCCGCCGGGGGGTTATCGTAGAGACCCAGTACTTC. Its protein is CSASRRGVIVETQYF.

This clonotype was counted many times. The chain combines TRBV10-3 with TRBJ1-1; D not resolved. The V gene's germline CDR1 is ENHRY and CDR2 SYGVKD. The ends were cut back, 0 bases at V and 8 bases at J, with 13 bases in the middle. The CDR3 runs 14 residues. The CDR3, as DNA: TGTGCCATCAGTGAGTCGACGGGTTCAGGAGAAGCTTTCTTT. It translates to CAISESTGSGEAFF.

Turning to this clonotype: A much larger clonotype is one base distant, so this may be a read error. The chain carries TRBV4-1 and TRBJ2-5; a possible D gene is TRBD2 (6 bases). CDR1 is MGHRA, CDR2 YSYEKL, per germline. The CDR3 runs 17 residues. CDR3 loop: CASSQDRGGIDGETQHF. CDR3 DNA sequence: TGCGCCAGCAGCCAAGATCGGGGCGGGATCGATGGGGAGACCCAGCACTTC.

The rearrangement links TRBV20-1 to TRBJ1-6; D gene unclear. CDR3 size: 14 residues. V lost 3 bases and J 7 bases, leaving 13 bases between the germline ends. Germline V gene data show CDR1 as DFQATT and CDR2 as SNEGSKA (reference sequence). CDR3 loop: CSASGGNENSPLHF. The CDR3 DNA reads TGCAGTGCTAGCGGTGGCAACGAGAATTCACCCCTCCACTTT.

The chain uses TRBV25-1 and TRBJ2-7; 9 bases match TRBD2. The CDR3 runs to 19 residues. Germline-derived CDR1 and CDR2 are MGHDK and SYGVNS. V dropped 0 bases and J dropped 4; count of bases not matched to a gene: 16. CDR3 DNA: TGTGCCAGCAGTGAATATGGCCCCGGACTAGCGACATGGCCTTACGAGCAGTACTTC. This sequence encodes CASSEYGPGLATWPYEQYF.

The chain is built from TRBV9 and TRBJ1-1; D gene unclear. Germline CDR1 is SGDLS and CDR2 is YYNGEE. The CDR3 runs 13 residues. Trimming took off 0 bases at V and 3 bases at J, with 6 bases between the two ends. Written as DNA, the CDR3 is TGTGCCAGCAGCGTAGGGAGGGACACTGAAGCTTTCTTT. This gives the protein CASSVGRDTEAFF.

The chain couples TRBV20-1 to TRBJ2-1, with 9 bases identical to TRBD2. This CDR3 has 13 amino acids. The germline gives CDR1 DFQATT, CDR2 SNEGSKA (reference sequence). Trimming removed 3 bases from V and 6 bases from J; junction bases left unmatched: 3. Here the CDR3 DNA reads TGCAGTGCTAGGGCTAGCGGGGTCAATGAGCAGTTCTTC. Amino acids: CSARASGVNEQFF.

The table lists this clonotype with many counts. CDR3 in amino acids: CASSLAPGQQETQYF. The DNA of the CDR3 is TGTGCCAGCAGCTTGGCCCCGGGACAGCAAGAGACCCAGTACTTC. The chain joins TRBV5-4 to TRBJ2-5; 7 nucleotides match TRBD1. After removal of 0 bases from V and 2 bases from J, the junction contained 4 bases not matched to a gene. Germline CDR1 SGHNT, CDR2 YYREEE (reference sequence). The CDR3 spans 15 residues.

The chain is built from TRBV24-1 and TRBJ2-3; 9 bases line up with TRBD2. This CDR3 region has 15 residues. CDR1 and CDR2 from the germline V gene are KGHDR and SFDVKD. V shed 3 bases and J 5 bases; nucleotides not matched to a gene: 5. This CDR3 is CATSDPSGRRDTQYF. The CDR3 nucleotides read TGTGCCACCAGTGATCCCAGCGGGAGGAGAGATACGCAGTATTTT.

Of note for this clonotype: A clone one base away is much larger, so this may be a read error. The CDR3 loop reads CASSLSWASGSNKQFF. Written as DNA, the CDR3 is TGCGCCAGCAGCTTGAGTTGGGCTAGCGGGAGCAATAAGCAGTTCTTC. The chain uses TRBV5-1 and TRBJ2-1; TRBD2 matches 10 bases. The V gene's germline CDR1 is SGHRS and CDR2 YFSETQ. CDR3 length: 16 residues.

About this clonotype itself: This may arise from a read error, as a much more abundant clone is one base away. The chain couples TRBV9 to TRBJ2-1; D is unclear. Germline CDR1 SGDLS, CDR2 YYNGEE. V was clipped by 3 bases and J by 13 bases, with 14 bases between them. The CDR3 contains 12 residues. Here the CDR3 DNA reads TGTGCCAGCAGCGCGCGGCCCAGCCCCCAGTTCTTC. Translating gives CASSARPSPQFF.